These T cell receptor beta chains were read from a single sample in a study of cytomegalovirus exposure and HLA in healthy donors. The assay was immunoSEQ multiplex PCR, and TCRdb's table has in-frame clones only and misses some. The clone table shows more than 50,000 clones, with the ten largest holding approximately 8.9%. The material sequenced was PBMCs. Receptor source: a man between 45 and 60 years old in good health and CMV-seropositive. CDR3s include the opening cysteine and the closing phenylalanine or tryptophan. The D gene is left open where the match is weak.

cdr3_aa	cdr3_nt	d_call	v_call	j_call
CASGSRDRGAANTEAFF	TGTGCTAGTGGTTCGCGGGACAGGGGGGCCGCTAACACTGAAGCTTTCTTT	TRBD1	TRBV12-5	TRBJ1-1
CASSLLSPGQGYEQYF	TGTGCCAGCTCACTACTTTCCCCGGGACAGGGCTACGAGCAGTACTTC	TRBD1	TRBV18	TRBJ2-7
CSVGTGSGQPQHF	TGCAGCGTTGGGACAGGGTCAGGTCAGCCCCAGCATTTT	TRBD1	TRBV29-1	TRBJ1-5
CAWSGDRGSPEAFF	TGTGCCTGGAGTGGGGACAGGGGAAGCCCTGAAGCTTTCTTT	TRBD1	TRBV30	TRBJ1-1
CASSIAQGSYGYTF	TGTGCCAGTAGTATAGCTCAGGGATCCTATGGCTACACCTTC	-	TRBV19	TRBJ1-2
CASSRDRGGDQPQHF	TGTGCCAGCAGCCGAGACAGGGGAGGGGATCAGCCCCAGCATTTT	TRBD1	TRBV11-2	TRBJ1-5
CSVEESGGLRDTQYF	TGCAGCGTTGAAGAATCAGGGGGTTTAAGAGATACGCAGTATTTT	TRBD1	TRBV29-1	TRBJ2-3
CASSLGVGAYEQYF	TGTGCCAGCAGCTTGGGGGTGGGAGCCTACGAGCAGTACTTC	-	TRBV5-6	TRBJ2-7
CASSLEGGGVIQPQHF	TGTGCCAGCAGTTTGGAGGGAGGGGGTGTGATTCAGCCCCAGCATTTT	-	TRBV27	TRBJ1-5
CASSQDLGGVIGNEQFF	TGCGCCAGCAGCCAAGATCTAGGGGGCGTGATCGGCAATGAGCAGTTCTTC	TRBD1	TRBV4-3	TRBJ2-1
CASGTLGQRNTIYF	TGTGCCAGCGGTACACTGGGACAGAGAAACACCATATATTTT	TRBD1	TRBV2	TRBJ1-3
CASSQEGAGGTEAFF	TGTGCCAGCAGCCAAGAGGGGGCGGGGGGCACTGAAGCTTTCTTT	-	TRBV4-2	TRBJ1-1
CAWSVPRTQLSSNEKLFF	TGTGCCTGGAGTGTACCGAGGACACAATTATCGTCTAATGAAAAACTGTTTTTT	-	TRBV30	TRBJ1-4
CASSSGLAAPYNEQFF	TGTGCCAGCAGCTCCGGACTAGCGGCCCCCTACAATGAGCAGTTCTTC	TRBD2	TRBV2	TRBJ2-1
CASSGDSNYGYTF	TGCGCCAGCAGCGGGGACTCGAACTATGGCTACACCTTC	-	TRBV5-1	TRBJ1-2
CAWSRGLEHEQYF	TGTGCCTGGAGTCGGGGACTAGAGCACGAGCAGTACTTC	TRBD2	TRBV30	TRBJ2-7
CASSARQEEQFF	TGTGCCAGCAGCGCCCGACAAGAGGAGCAGTTCTTC	-	TRBV9	TRBJ2-1
CASSSGQGRTDTQYF	TGTGCCAGCAGCTCAGGACAGGGTCGTACAGATACGCAGTATTTT	TRBD1	TRBV13	TRBJ2-3
CASSRSGQGEGYTF	TGCGCCAGCAGCCGATCTGGACAGGGGGAAGGCTACACCTTC	TRBD1	TRBV5-1	TRBJ1-2
CASSPGQENQPQHF	TGTGCCAGCAGTCCCGGACAGGAAAATCAGCCCCAGCATTTT	TRBD1	TRBV6-5	TRBJ1-5
CASSVSQGGTEAFF	TGTGCCAGCAGCGTATCGCAGGGGGGCACTGAAGCTTTCTTT	TRBD1	TRBV9	TRBJ1-1
CATSSNRDRYAYEQYF	TGTGCCACCAGCAGTAACCGGGACAGATATGCCTACGAGCAGTACTTC	TRBD1	TRBV15	TRBJ2-7
CASSLGYQGDTQYF	TGTGCCAGCAGCTTAGGGTACCAGGGGGATACGCAGTATTTT	-	TRBV7-2	TRBJ2-3
CASSRPATADTQYF	TGTGCCAGCAGTAGGCCCGCGACAGCAGATACGCAGTATTTT	-	TRBV28	TRBJ2-3
CASSQGTGVPYEQYF	TGTGCCAGCAGCCAAGGGACAGGGGTTCCCTACGAGCAGTACTTC	TRBD1	TRBV5-6	TRBJ2-7
CASSLQTGRREVPQHF	TGTGCCAGCTCACTCCAGACAGGGAGGCGCGAGGTTCCCCAGCATTTT	TRBD1	TRBV18	TRBJ1-5
CASSPRDSYLAKNIQYF	TGTGCCAGCAGCCCCCGGGACAGCTATTTAGCCAAAAACATTCAGTACTTC	TRBD1	TRBV5-5	TRBJ2-4
CASSPPGDSPLHF	TGTGCCAGTAGTCCCCCAGGGGATTCACCCCTCCACTTT	-	TRBV19	TRBJ1-6
CASRKGTGRNEKLFF	TGTGCCAGCAGGAAAGGGACAGGAAGGAATGAAAAACTGTTTTTT	TRBD1	TRBV6-5	TRBJ1-4
CASSYTYRGSAEQYF	TGTGCCAGCAGTTACACCTACAGGGGTTCGGCCGAGCAGTACTTC	TRBD1	TRBV6-5	TRBJ2-7
CASSHQQGAYEQYF	TGTGCCAGCAGTCACCAACAGGGAGCCTACGAGCAGTACTTC	-	TRBV6-5	TRBJ2-7
CASSVGQGASVNTQYF	TGTGCCAGTAGTGTTGGGCAGGGGGCAAGCGTAAATACGCAGTATTTT	TRBD1	TRBV19	TRBJ2-3
CASSRTLAKNIQYF	TGTGCCAGCAGTCGGACTTTAGCCAAAAACATTCAGTACTTC	-	TRBV28	TRBJ2-4
CASTIGQGNGYTF	TGTGCCAGCACAATCGGACAGGGGAATGGCTACACCTTC	TRBD1	TRBV2	TRBJ1-2
CASSSNPPGGTEAFF	TGTGCCAGCAGCAGCAACCCCCCCGGGGGCACTGAAGCTTTCTTT	-	TRBV6-5	TRBJ1-1
CASSPRTGDGYTF	TGTGCCAGCTCACCCCGGACAGGGGATGGCTACACCTTC	TRBD1	TRBV18	TRBJ1-2
CASSSVGTNTDTQYF	TGTGCCAGCAGCTCCGTAGGGACTAACACAGATACGCAGTATTTT	TRBD2	TRBV7-9	TRBJ2-3
CASRQGGANTGELFF	TGTGCCAGCCGTCAAGGCGGAGCGAACACCGGGGAGCTGTTTTTT	-	TRBV2	TRBJ2-2
CASTRRGTGNTGELFF	TGTGCCAGCACTAGAAGGGGGACAGGGAACACCGGGGAGCTGTTTTTT	TRBD1	TRBV6-8	TRBJ2-2
CASTPQGVDNSPLHF	TGTGCCAGCACTCCACAGGGGGTGGATAATTCACCCCTCCACTTT	TRBD1	TRBV6-1	TRBJ1-6
CASSLAVGRSYGYTF	TGCGCCAGCAGCTTGGCGGTGGGGCGCAGCTATGGCTACACCTTC	-	TRBV5-1	TRBJ1-2
CASSPLTATYEQYF	TGTGCCAGCTCACCATTAACAGCCACCTACGAGCAGTACTTC	-	TRBV18	TRBJ2-7
CASSRLGQGLNTEAFF	TGTGCCAGCAGTCGGCTGGGACAGGGTTTAAACACTGAAGCTTTCTTT	TRBD1	TRBV28	TRBJ1-1
CSVEGGGETQYF	TGCAGCGTTGAGGGGGGGGGAGAGACCCAGTACTTC	TRBD2	TRBV29-1	TRBJ2-5
CASSSTGTSGSYEQYF	TGTGCCAGTAGTAGCACCGGGACTAGCGGTTCCTACGAGCAGTACTTC	TRBD2	TRBV19	TRBJ2-7
CASSPGGANVLTF	TGTGCCAGCAGCCCGGGTGGGGCCAACGTCCTGACTTTC	-	TRBV7-2	TRBJ2-6
CASSRRQGAGGYTF	TGTGCCAGTAGTAGAAGACAGGGGGCAGGAGGCTACACCTTC	TRBD1	TRBV19	TRBJ1-2
CASSMFQGSAEAFF	TGTGCCAGTAGTATGTTCCAGGGATCCGCTGAAGCTTTCTTT	-	TRBV19	TRBJ1-1
CSAIPTSGGTDTQYF	TGCAGCGCCATTCCGACTAGCGGGGGCACAGATACGCAGTATTTT	TRBD2	TRBV29-1	TRBJ2-3
CASSPIRGTEAFF	TGTGCCAGCTCACCAATAAGGGGGACTGAAGCTTTCTTT	-	TRBV18	TRBJ1-1